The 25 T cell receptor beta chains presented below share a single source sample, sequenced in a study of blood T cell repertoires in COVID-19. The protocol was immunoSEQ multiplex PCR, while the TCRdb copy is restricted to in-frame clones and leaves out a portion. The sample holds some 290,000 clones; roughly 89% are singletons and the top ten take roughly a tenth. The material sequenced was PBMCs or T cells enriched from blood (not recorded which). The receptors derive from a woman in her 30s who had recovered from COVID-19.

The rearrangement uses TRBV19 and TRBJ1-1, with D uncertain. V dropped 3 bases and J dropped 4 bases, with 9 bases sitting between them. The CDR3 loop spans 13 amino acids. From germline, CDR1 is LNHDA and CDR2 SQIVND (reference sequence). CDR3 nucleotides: TGTGCCAGTAGTATCGCGGGGAGCACTGAAGCTTTCTTT. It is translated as CASSIAGSTEAFF.

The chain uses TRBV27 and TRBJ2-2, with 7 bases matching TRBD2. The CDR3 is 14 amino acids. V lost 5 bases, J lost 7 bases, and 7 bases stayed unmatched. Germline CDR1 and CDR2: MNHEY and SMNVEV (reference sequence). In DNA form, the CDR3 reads TGTGCCAGCAGTCTCGAATGGGGGGGCGGGGAGCTGTTTTTT. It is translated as CASSLEWGGGELFF.

CDR3 amino acids: CASRGASYEQYF. DNA for the CDR3: TGCGCCAGCAGAGGGGCCTCTTACGAGCAGTACTTC. V is TRBV5-1 and J is TRBJ2-7, with TRBD1 as a possible D gene (5 bases). The CDR3 runs 12 residues. V lost 5 bases, J lost 4 bases, and 10 bases lay in between. Germline loops: CDR1 SGHRS, CDR2 YFSETQ.

The CDR3 here is CATGEDEQFF. The CDR3 bases are TGTGCTACTGGGGAGGATGAGCAGTTCTTC. The V and J genes are TRBV19 and TRBJ2-1, with D maybe TRBD2 (6 bases). Germline V lookup: CDR1 LNHDA, CDR2 SQIVND (reference sequence). This CDR3 is built from 10 residues.

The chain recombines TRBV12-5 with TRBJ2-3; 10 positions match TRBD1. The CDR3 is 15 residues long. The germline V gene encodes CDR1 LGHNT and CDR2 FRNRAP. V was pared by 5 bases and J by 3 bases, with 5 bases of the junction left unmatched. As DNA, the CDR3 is TGTGCTAGTGGTACAGGACAGGGGGGTACAGATACGCAGTATTTT. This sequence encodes CASGTGQGGTDTQYF.

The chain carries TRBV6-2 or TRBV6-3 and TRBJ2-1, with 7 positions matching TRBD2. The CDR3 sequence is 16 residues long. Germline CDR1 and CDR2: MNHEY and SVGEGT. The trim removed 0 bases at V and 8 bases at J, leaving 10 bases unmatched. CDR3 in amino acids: CASSYSIESGEDEQFF. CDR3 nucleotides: TGTGCCAGCAGTTACTCGATCGAGAGCGGGGAGGATGAGCAGTTCTTC.

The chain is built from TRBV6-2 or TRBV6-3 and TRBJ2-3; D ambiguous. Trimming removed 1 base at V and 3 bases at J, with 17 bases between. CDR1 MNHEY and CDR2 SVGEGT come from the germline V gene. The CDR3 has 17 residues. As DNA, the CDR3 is TGTGCCAGCAGTTACTTTGTAGAGACTCGCGAGACAGATACGCAGTATTTT. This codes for CASSYFVETRETDTQYF.

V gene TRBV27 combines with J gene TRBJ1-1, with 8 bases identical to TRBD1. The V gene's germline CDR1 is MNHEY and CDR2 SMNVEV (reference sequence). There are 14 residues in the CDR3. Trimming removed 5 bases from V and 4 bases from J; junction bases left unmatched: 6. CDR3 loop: CASSHRGSATEAFF. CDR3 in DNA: TGTGCCAGCAGTCACAGGGGGTCGGCCACTGAAGCTTTCTTT.

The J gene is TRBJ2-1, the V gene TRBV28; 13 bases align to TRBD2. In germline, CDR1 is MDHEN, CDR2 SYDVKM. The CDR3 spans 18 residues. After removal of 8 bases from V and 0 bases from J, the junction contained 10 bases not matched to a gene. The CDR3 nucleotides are TGTGCCAGCGGGGCAAAGGGACTAGCGGGACCCTCCTACAATGAGCAGTTCTTC. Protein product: CASGAKGLAGPSYNEQFF. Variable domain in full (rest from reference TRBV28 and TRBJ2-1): DVKVTQSSRYLVKRTGEKVFLECVQDMDHENMFWYRQDPGLGLRLIYFSYDVKMKEKGDIPEGYSVSREKKERFSLILESASTNQTSMYLCASGAKGLAGPSYNEQFFGPGTRLTVL.

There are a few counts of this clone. This CDR3 reads CASSLASSYGYTF. CDR3 nucleotides: TGTGCCAGCAGCTTAGCTTCGTCCTATGGCTACACCTTC. The V gene is TRBV7-9, the J gene TRBJ1-2; D is unresolved. Between the trimmed V and J ends, which lost 0 bases and 4 bases, there was a span of 6 bases. CDR3 length: 13 amino acids. Germline V gene sequence: CDR1 SEHNR, CDR2 FQNEAQ (reference sequence).

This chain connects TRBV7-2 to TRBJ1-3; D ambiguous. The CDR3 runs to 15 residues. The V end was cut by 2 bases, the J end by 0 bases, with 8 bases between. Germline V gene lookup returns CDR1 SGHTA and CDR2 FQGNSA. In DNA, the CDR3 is TGTGCCAGCAGCTTAATTTTCGTCTCTGGAAACACCATATATTTT. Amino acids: CASSLIFVSGNTIYF.

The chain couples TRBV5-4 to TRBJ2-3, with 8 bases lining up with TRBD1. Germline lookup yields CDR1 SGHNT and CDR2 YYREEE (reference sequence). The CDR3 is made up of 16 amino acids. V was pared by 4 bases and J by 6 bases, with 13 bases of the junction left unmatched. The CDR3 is CASSPTGTGFLDTQYF. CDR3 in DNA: TGTGCCAGCAGCCCAACCGGGACAGGATTTCTGGATACGCAGTATTTT.

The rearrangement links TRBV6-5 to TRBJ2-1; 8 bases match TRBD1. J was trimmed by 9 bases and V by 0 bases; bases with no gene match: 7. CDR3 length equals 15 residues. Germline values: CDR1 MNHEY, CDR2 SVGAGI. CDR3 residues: CASSYSRTGSSEQFF. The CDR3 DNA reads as TGTGCCAGCAGTTACTCGAGGACAGGGTCCAGTGAGCAGTTCTTC.

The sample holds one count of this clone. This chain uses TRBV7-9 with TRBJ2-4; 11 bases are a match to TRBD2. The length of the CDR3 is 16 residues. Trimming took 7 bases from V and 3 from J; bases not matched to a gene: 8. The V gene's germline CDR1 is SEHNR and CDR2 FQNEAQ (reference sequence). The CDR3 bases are TGTGCCAGCATCCCCTTAGCGGGAGGGGGCAAAAACATTCAGTACTTC. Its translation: CASIPLAGGGKNIQYF.

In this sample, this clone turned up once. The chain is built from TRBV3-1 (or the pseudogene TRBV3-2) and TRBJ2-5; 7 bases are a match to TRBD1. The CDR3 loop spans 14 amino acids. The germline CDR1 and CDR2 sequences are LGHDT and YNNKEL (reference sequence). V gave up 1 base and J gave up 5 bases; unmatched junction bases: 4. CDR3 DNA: TGTGCCAGCAGCCAAGCGACAGGGAGTGAGACCCAGTACTTC. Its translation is CASSQATGSETQYF.

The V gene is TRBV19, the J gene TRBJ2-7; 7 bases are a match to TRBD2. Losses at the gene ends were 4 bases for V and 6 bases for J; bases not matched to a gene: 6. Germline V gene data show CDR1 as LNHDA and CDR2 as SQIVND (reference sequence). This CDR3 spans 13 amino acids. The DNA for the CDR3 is TGTGCCAGTAGTACAACCCGGGGGGTCGAGCAGTACTTC. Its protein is CASSTTRGVEQYF.

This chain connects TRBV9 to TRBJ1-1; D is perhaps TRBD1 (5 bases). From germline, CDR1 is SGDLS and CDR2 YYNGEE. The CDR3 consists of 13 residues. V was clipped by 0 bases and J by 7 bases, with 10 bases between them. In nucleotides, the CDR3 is TGTGCCAGCAGCGTAGATTCAGGGTTTGAAGCTTTCTTT. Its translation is CASSVDSGFEAFF.

CDR3 in DNA: TGCGCCAGCAGCACCTCCGGGACAGGGGGCCCAGATACGCAGTATTTT. Translation: CASSTSGTGGPDTQYF. The chain joins TRBV5-1 to TRBJ2-3; 12 bases map to TRBD1. The V and J ends lost 4 bases and 4 bases, in that order; junction bases with no gene match: 7. CDR3 size: 16 residues. Looked up from germline, CDR1 is SGHRS and CDR2 is YFSETQ.

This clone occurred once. The DNA of the CDR3 is TGTGCCAGCAGTTCATGGCGGGATGAGCAGTTCTTC. It is translated as CASSSWRDEQFF. This chain joins TRBV28 and TRBJ2-1; the D gene is possibly TRBD2 (5 bases). Trimming took off 4 bases at V and 8 bases at J, with 9 bases between the two ends. From germline, CDR1 is MDHEN and CDR2 SYDVKM. The CDR3 totals 12 residues.

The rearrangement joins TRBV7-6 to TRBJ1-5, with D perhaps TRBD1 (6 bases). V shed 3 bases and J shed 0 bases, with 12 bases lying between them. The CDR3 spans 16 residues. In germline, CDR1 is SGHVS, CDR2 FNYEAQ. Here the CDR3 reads CASSLGLGASNQPQHF. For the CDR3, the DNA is TGTGCCAGCAGCTTGGGGCTGGGGGCTAGCAATCAGCCCCAGCATTTT.

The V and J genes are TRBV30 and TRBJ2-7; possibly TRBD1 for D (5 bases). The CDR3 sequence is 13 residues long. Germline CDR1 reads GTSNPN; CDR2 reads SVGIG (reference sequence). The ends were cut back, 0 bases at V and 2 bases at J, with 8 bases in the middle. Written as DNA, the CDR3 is TGTGCCTGGAGTGTCCAAGGGGCCTACGAGCAGTACTTC. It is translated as CAWSVQGAYEQYF.

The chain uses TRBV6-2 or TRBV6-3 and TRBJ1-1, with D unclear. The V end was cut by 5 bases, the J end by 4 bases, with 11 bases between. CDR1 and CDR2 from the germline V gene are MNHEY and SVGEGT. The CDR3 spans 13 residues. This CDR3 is CASSPRHSTEAFF. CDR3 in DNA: TGTGCCAGCAGTCCCCGACATAGCACTGAAGCTTTCTTT.

The CDR3 region is CASTRLGVENNQPQHF. The CDR3 DNA reads TGTGCCAGCACTCGATTAGGGGTTGAGAACAATCAGCCCCAGCATTTT. The V and J genes are TRBV5-8 and TRBJ1-5, with D perhaps matching TRBD1 (5 bases). Germline V gene data show CDR1 as SGHTS and CDR2 as YDEGEE. The CDR3 runs to 16 residues. The V gene lost 6 bases and the J gene lost 3 bases, with 19 bases spanning the gap. The full variable domain, its missing parts supplied by reference TRBV5-8 and TRBJ1-5, is EAGVTQSPTHLIKTRGQQATLRCSPISGHTSVYWYQQALGLGLQFLLWYDEGEERNRGNFPPRFSGRQFPNYSSELNVNALELEDSALYLCASTRLGVENNQPQHFGDGTRLSIL.

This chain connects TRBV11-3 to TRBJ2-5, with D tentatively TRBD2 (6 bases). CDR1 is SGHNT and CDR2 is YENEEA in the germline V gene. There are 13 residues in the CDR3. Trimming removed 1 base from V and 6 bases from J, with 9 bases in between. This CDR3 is CASSLGGLQTQYF. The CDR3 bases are TGTGCCAGCAGCTTAGGGGGACTTCAGACCCAGTACTTC.

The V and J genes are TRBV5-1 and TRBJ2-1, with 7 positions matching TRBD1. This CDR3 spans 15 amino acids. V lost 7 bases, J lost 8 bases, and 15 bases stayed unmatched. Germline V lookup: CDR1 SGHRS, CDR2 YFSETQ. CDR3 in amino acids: CASGPRTGYRDEQFF. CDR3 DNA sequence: TGCGCCAGCGGCCCGAGGACAGGTTACAGGGATGAGCAGTTCTTC.